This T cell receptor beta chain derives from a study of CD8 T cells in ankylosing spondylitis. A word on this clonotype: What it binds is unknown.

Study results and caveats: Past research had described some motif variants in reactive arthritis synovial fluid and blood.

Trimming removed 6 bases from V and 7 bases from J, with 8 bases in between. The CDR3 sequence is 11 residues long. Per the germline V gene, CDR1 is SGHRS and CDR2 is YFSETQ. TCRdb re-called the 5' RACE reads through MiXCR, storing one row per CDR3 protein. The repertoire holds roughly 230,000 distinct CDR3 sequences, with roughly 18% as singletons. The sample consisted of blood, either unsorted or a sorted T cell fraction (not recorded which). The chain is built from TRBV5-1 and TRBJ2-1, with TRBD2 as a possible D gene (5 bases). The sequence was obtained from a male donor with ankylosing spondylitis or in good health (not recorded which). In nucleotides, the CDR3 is TGCGCCAGCATGGAGGTTAATGAGCAGTTCTTC. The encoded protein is CASMEVNEQFF.